The present T cell receptor beta chain was sequenced within a study of cytomegalovirus exposure and HLA in healthy donors. Assay: immunoSEQ multiplex PCR; the TCRdb copy retains only in-frame clones and omits some. The profile shows over 150,000 clones, around 85% of them singletons. Turning to this clone: Its antigen is not identified.

Study-wide findings and caveats: Across donors, most TCRs were seen rarely, yet some public ones were widespread. In vitro work confirmed that a few CMV-associated chains recognize CMV antigens. Researchers counted roughly 150 TCR beta chains as cytomegalovirus-associated. Cytomegalovirus status was reportedly diagnosed by the classifier with high specificity and sensitivity.

What was sequenced was PBMCs. This clonotype originated in a woman in her thirties in good health and CMV-seronegative.

DNA of the CDR3: TGTGCCAGCAGTGAAAATAGACTTCTAACGCCCAATCAGCCCCAGCATTTT. Protein: CASSENRLLTPNQPQHF. The chain carries TRBV6-1 and TRBJ1-5; D is unclear. Germline V CDR1 and CDR2: MNHNS, SASEGT. The length of the CDR3 is 17 residues. V lost 2 bases and J 3 bases, leaving 17 bases between the germline ends.